This T cell receptor beta chain was identified in a study of T cells in Graves' hyperthyroidism and ophthalmopathy. Looking at the study overall: Peripheral blood was obtained at initial diagnosis, preceding any treatment. Study-wide results and caveats: Separating ophthalmopathy from stable hyperthyroidism was achieved by a 13 V-J model. Ophthalmopathy, which appeared later, was predicted by the model a median roughly 6.5 months before onset.

Each ophthalmopathy patient scored at least 3 on the Clinical Activity Score and at least 4 on NOSPECS grade, with duration under 3 months. Amplified TCR beta CDR3 regions came from RNA transcripts. Carried out on the TCR CDR3, a first-round RT-PCR used the HTBI primer set. TCRdb redid the calling of the multiplex PCR reads with MiXCR, one entry per CDR3 protein. The data show hundreds of thousands of distinct CDR3 sequences, roughly 14% seen once. CDR1 is KGHDR, CDR2 SFDVKD, per germline. Trimming stripped 0 bases from V and 0 bases from J, with 12 bases between. CDR3 size: 17 residues. In this sample, this clonotype turned up many times. Its antigen remains unidentified.

The genes are TRBV24-1 and TRBJ2-3; maybe TRBD1 (5 bases). Sample: blood. This receptor was obtained from a man between 18 and 35 years old with Graves' ophthalmopathy. The CDR3 spells CATSDLSDKGSTDTQYF. As DNA, the CDR3 is TGTGCCACCAGTGATTTGTCCGACAAGGGGAGCACAGATACGCAGTATTTT.